This TCR beta chain emerged from a study of blood T cells in healthy people across ages. As regards this clonotype: Its target is unknown.

The CDR3 contains 15 residues. The germline V and J ends were trimmed by 6 bases and 2 bases, with 17 bases remaining between them. Germline CDR1 SEHNR, CDR2 FQNEAQ (reference sequence). Together with a sample-barcoded 5' primer, a J-beta primer mix was included in a second PCR lasting 7 to 11 cycles. TCRdb re-called the 5' RACE reads through MiXCR, storing one row per CDR3 protein. The sample contains roughly 800,000 distinct CDR3 sequences, around 25% of which appear only once. Study-wide results and caveats: Any conclusive comparison of naive versus antigen-experienced cells was prevented by using unsorted PBMCs. Among long-lived donors, naive CD4+ cells were more numerous and diversity higher than in aged donors. Diversity of TCR beta correlated strongly with naive T cell percentage.

This sample also appeared in a second study, on T cells of mothers and their children. That work states: Per mother, over 8 million TCR beta CDR3 reads were obtained; per child, 2.5 million to 3.5 million.

The source of this sequence is a boy younger than 18 in good health. Material: blood. The chain employs TRBV7-9 and TRBJ2-7, with D tentatively TRBD1 (5 bases). Here the CDR3 reads CASSSPTGPAYEQYF. The CDR3 DNA sequence: TGTGCCAGCAGTTCACCAACAGGTCCAGCCTACGAGCAGTACTTC.